These 26 T cell receptor beta chains came from one sample sequenced in a study of shared clonotypes between healthy human individuals. Sequenced by immunoSEQ multiplex PCR; TCRdb stores in-frame clones only, minus some. This sample carries a few million clones, under 97% of them seen once, and the ten largest clones take around 0.13%. Sequencing was carried out using naive CD4+ T cells sorted from blood. The subset denotes: CD45RA+ positively selected. All receptors come from a man younger than 35 in good health.

J is TRBJ2-5 and V is TRBV4-2, with a weak D call TRBD1 (6 bases). Between the trimmed V and J ends, which lost 0 bases and 6 bases, there was a span of 14 bases. The CDR3 covers 15 residues. The germline CDR1 and CDR2 sequences are LGHNA and YNFKEQ. The CDR3 DNA reads as TGTGCCAGCAGCCAAGAACCGTTCAGGGGTAAGACCCAGTACTTC. Protein product: CASSQEPFRGKTQYF.

The genes are TRBV6-5 and TRBJ1-1; 7 bases line up with TRBD1. The germline V gene has CDR1 MNHEY and CDR2 SVGAGI. V was clipped by 7 bases and J by 2 bases; unmatched bases: 4. There are 13 residues in the CDR3. CDR3 region: CASNRGLNTEAFF. The CDR3 nucleotides are TGTGCCAGCAACAGGGGCCTCAACACTGAAGCTTTCTTT.

As for this clone: Other DNA sequences within the sample encode an identical CDR3. The chain has TRBV30 and TRBJ2-5; D remains ambiguous. Looked up from germline, CDR1 is GTSNPN and CDR2 is SVGIG (reference sequence). The CDR3 loop spans 11 amino acids. The V end lost 4 bases, the J end lost 5 bases, and 8 bases lay between the germline ends. This CDR3 reads CAWMFRETQYF. DNA of the CDR3: TGTGCCTGGATGTTCCGGGAGACCCAGTACTTC.

This sequence joins TRBV10-3 and TRBJ1-6, with 9 bases matching TRBD1. The CDR3 runs 17 residues. The germline gives CDR1 ENHRY, CDR2 SYGVKD. After removal of 4 bases from V and 9 bases from J, the junction contained 13 bases not matched to a gene. The CDR3 DNA is TGTGCCATCAGTGCAGTCCCGGGACAGGGCGAGGGTTCACCCCTCCACTTT. This gives the protein CAISAVPGQGEGSPLHF.

The V gene is TRBV5-5, the J gene TRBJ1-6; no firm D call. Germline V gene sequence: CDR1 SGHKS, CDR2 YYEKEE (reference sequence). Trimming left V 0 bases short and J 8 bases short, with 12 bases between. This CDR3 is 15 amino acids long. As DNA, the CDR3 is TGTGCCAGCAGCTTGGTTTCCGAGTCCTATTCACCCCTCCACTTT. Its translation: CASSLVSESYSPLHF.

V and J are TRBV4-1 and TRBJ1-2, with D unresolved. This CDR3 region has 17 residues. Germline assignment: CDR1 MGHRA and CDR2 YSYEKL. V lost 0 bases and J lost 7, with 21 bases in between. This CDR3 is CASSQDPGLLTLSGYTF. The DNA for the CDR3 is TGCGCCAGCAGCCAAGATCCAGGACTCCTGACACTCTCTGGCTACACCTTC.

The chain's CDR3 is CASSFGGAWNEQFF. As DNA, the CDR3 is TGTGCCAGCAGCTTCGGGGGGGCCTGGAATGAGCAGTTCTTC. V and J are TRBV7-2 and TRBJ2-1; 8 nucleotides agree with TRBD2. Germline V gene sequence: CDR1 SGHTA, CDR2 FQGNSA. The CDR3 extends over 14 amino acids. J lost 7 bases, V lost 3 bases, and 5 bases had no gene match.

V is TRBV28 and J is TRBJ2-7; TRBD2 is a possible D gene (7 bases). The CDR3 length is 16 residues. Germline V gene data show CDR1 as MDHEN and CDR2 as SYDVKM. V was trimmed by 6 bases and J by 4 bases, leaving 22 bases between them. The CDR3 sequence is CASRPPVGGGTYEQYF. As DNA, the CDR3 is TGTGCCAGCAGACCTCCCGTGGGAGGGGGTACTTACGAGCAGTACTTC.

The chain combines TRBV19 with TRBJ1-2; perhaps TRBD1 as D (5 bases). Between the trimmed V and J ends, which lost 9 bases and 7 bases, there was a span of 21 bases. The CDR3 is made up of 14 amino acids. The germline V gene encodes CDR1 LNHDA and CDR2 SQIVND (reference sequence). DNA for the CDR3: TGTGCCAGCTGGGGACCCAACCCCTCGGGTGGCTACACCTTC. Translation: CASWGPNPSGGYTF.

The V and J genes are TRBV9 and TRBJ1-1; D remains ambiguous. Germline V gives CDR1 SGDLS, CDR2 YYNGEE. The CDR3 loop spans 16 amino acids. Deletions cut 0 bases from V and 0 bases from J, with 12 bases between. The DNA of the CDR3 is TGTGCCAGCAGCGTAGGATTAGGGCCCGTGAACACTGAAGCTTTCTTT. Encoded protein: CASSVGLGPVNTEAFF.

V and J are TRBV10-3 and TRBJ2-1; tentatively, D is TRBD2 (7 bases). The CDR3 contains 12 residues. Between the trimmed V and J ends, which lost 6 bases and 8 bases, there was a span of 11 bases. The germline gives CDR1 ENHRY, CDR2 SYGVKD. The CDR3 spells CAISGGPHEQFF. DNA of the CDR3: TGTGCCATCAGCGGGGGGCCCCATGAGCAGTTCTTC.

V gene TRBV6-4 combines with J gene TRBJ1-1; perhaps TRBD1 as D (6 bases). The CDR3 runs to 15 residues. Germline CDR1 is MRHNA and CDR2 is SNTAGT. Trimming pared 6 bases from V and 4 bases from J, leaving 18 bases between. The CDR3 nucleotides read TGTGCCAGCAGAGCTCAGGACAGCGGGGGCACTGAAGCTTTCTTT. Its translation: CASRAQDSGGTEAFF.

A note on this clone: Other DNA sequences in the same sample also yield this CDR3. CDR3 region: CAWSEEEKLFF. CDR3 in DNA: TGTGCCTGGAGTGAGGAAGAAAAACTGTTTTTT. The J gene is TRBJ1-4, the V gene TRBV30; no firm D call. Germline V gene lookup returns CDR1 GTSNPN and CDR2 SVGIG (reference sequence). The CDR3 covers 11 residues. V dropped 1 base and J dropped 8 bases, with 5 bases sitting between them. The whole variable domain, filled in from reference TRBV30 and TRBJ1-4, reads SQTIHQWPATLVQPVGSPLSLECTVEGTSNPNLYWYRQAAGRGLQLLFYSVGIGQISSEVPQNLSASRPQDRQFILSSKKLLLSDSGFYLCAWSEEEKLFFGSGTQLSVL.

The chain couples TRBV7-2 to TRBJ2-7, with D perhaps TRBD1 (6 bases). V was pared by 4 bases and J by 6 bases, with 10 bases between. This CDR3 has 12 residues. Germline values: CDR1 SGHTA, CDR2 FQGNSA. CDR3 loop: CASSYWGREQYF. DNA for the CDR3: TGTGCCAGCAGCTATTGGGGGCGCGAGCAGTACTTC.

The chain couples TRBV7-2 to TRBJ2-3; maybe TRBD2 (6 bases). The V end was cut by 7 bases, the J end by 2 bases, with 16 bases between. This CDR3 has 15 residues. Germline CDR1 SGHTA, CDR2 FQGNSA. CDR3 sequence: CASTQSGGVTDTQYF. The CDR3 DNA is TGTGCCAGCACCCAATCAGGAGGGGTCACAGATACGCAGTATTTT.

The rearrangement links TRBV4-3 to TRBJ1-4, with D tentatively TRBD1 (5 bases). The length of the CDR3 is 15 residues. Trimming shortened V by 1 base and J by 10 bases, and 16 bases separated the two germline ends. Looked up from germline, CDR1 is LGHNA and CDR2 is YSLEER. The CDR3 region is CASSQAGPYGGKLFF. The CDR3 bases are TGCGCCAGCAGCCAAGCCGGGCCCTACGGGGGAAAACTGTTTTTT.

The J gene is TRBJ1-1, the V gene TRBV2; 12 bases match TRBD1. The CDR3 covers 16 residues. The V gene end was trimmed by 7 bases and the J gene end by 0 bases; junction bases not matched to a gene: 6. The germline V gene encodes CDR1 SNHLY and CDR2 FYNNEI. The CDR3: CASTGQGAGMNTEAFF. The CDR3 coding sequence is TGTGCCAGCACGGGACAGGGGGCCGGGATGAACACTGAAGCTTTCTTT.

The chain combines TRBV7-2 with TRBJ2-7; TRBD2 aligns across 12 bases. Looked up from germline, CDR1 is SGHTA and CDR2 is FQGNSA. The CDR3 runs 18 residues. V gave up 1 base and J gave up 2 bases; unmatched junction bases: 9. The DNA for the CDR3 is TGTGCCAGCAGCTTAGTTTCTAGCGGGGGGGGTCTTCCCTACGAGCAGTACTTC. As protein: CASSLVSSGGGLPYEQYF.

V is TRBV28 and J is TRBJ1-5, with D possibly TRBD1 on 6 matching bases. This CDR3 is 15 amino acids long. CDR1 MDHEN and CDR2 SYDVKM come from the germline V gene. Between the trimmed V and J ends, which lost 6 bases and 2 bases, there was a span of 14 bases. Here the CDR3 reads CASSPGQIGNQPQHF. CDR3 nucleotide sequence: TGTGCCAGCAGCCCCGGACAGATTGGCAATCAGCCCCAGCATTTT.

This clone was detected only once. The chain employs TRBV4-1 and TRBJ2-1; a possible D gene is TRBD2 (7 bases). The CDR3 is 18 amino acids. V lost 1 base to trimming and J lost 1 base, with 17 bases between them. Germline V CDR1 and CDR2: MGHRA, YSYEKL. In DNA form, the CDR3 reads TGCGCCAGCAGCCAAGGACGGGCGGGGGCATGGTCCTACAATGAGCAGTTCTTC. This encodes CASSQGRAGAWSYNEQFF.

The chain employs TRBV5-5 and TRBJ2-7; D is undetermined. V lost 7 bases, J lost 0 bases, and 17 bases lay in between. The CDR3 is 15 residues long. Germline-derived CDR1 and CDR2 are SGHKS and YYEKEE (reference sequence). CDR3 sequence (DNA): TGTGCCAGCGTCCCAGGTGGCAGTTCCTCCTACGAGCAGTACTTC. This gives the protein CASVPGGSSSYEQYF. Filled out from reference TRBV5-5 and TRBJ2-7, the complete variable domain reads DAGVTQSPTHLIKTRGQQVTLRCSPISGHKSVSWYQQVLGQGPQFIFQYYEKEERGRGNFPDRFSARQFPNYSSELNVNALLLGDSALYLCASVPGGSSSYEQYFGPGTRLTVT.

The rearrangement uses TRBV6-5 and TRBJ2-3, with D perhaps TRBD2 (6 bases). This CDR3 comprises 16 residues. CDR1 is MNHEY, CDR2 SVGAGI, per germline. V lost 0 bases and J 3 bases, leaving 13 bases between the germline ends. The CDR3 is CASSYSDGGLTDTQYF. The CDR3 DNA reads as TGTGCCAGCAGTTACTCGGACGGGGGTTTGACAGATACGCAGTATTTT.

V is TRBV30 and J is TRBJ2-6; D tentatively reads TRBD1 or TRBD2 (5 bases each). The CDR3 has 15 residues. Looked up from germline, CDR1 is GTSNPN and CDR2 is SVGIG (reference sequence). Trimming removed 5 bases from V and 7 bases from J, with 18 bases in between. The CDR3 sequence: CAWAPGPRLANVLTF. DNA of the CDR3: TGTGCCTGGGCTCCGGGACCCAGGCTCGCCAACGTCCTGACTTTC. Complete variable domain (other parts from reference TRBV30 and TRBJ2-6): SQTIHQWPATLVQPVGSPLSLECTVEGTSNPNLYWYRQAAGRGLQLLFYSVGIGQISSEVPQNLSASRPQDRQFILSSKKLLLSDSGFYLCAWAPGPRLANVLTFGAGSRLTVL.

The V and J genes are TRBV13 and TRBJ2-2, with D possibly called TRBD1 or TRBD2 (5 bases each). This CDR3 has 15 residues. V lost 4 bases and J 6 bases, leaving 15 bases between the germline ends. Germline V gene data show CDR1 as PRHDT and CDR2 as FYEKMQ (reference sequence). The CDR3 DNA is TGTGCCAGCAGCTGGTCCCGGGGACGTGCCGGGGAGCTGTTTTTT. Residues: CASSWSRGRAGELFF.

The CDR3 DNA is TGCGCCAGCAGCTTACGGTCGCCGAACACTGAAGCTTTCTTT. This encodes CASSLRSPNTEAFF. V gene TRBV5-1 combines with J gene TRBJ1-1; no clear D gene. The CDR3 runs 14 residues. The V end was cut by 2 bases, the J end by 1 base, with 9 bases between. Germline CDR1 and CDR2: SGHRS and YFSETQ.

J is TRBJ2-7 and V is TRBV7-9; 8 bases map to TRBD1. The junction had 8 bases not matched to a gene; V was cut back by 5 bases and J by 2 bases. This CDR3 has 15 amino acids. CDR1 and CDR2 from the germline V gene are SEHNR and FQNEAQ (reference sequence). The CDR3 sequence is CASSPRGTGPYEQYF. In DNA form, the CDR3 reads TGTGCCAGCAGCCCCCGCGGGACAGGCCCCTACGAGCAGTACTTC.